These 20 T cell receptor beta chains came from one sample sequenced in a study of OX40 agonist ivuxolimab in advanced cancers. Using immunoSEQ multiplex PCR, the repertoire was profiled, and TCRdb retains in-frame clones only, with some absent. The table has around 80,000 clones, 75% to 95% seen once. The specimen comprised CD4+ or CD8+ T cells sorted from blood, sampled in a trial of the OX40 agonist ivuxolimab. Receptors were obtained from an adult with an advanced solid tumor such as melanoma, head and neck, liver or kidney cancer.

The V and J genes are TRBV18 and TRBJ1-1; D gene unclear. Germline CDR1 KGHSH, CDR2 LQKENI. The germline V and J ends were trimmed by 4 bases and 1 base, with 4 bases remaining between them. This CDR3 has 12 residues. This CDR3 reads CASSQGNTEAFF. The CDR3 DNA reads TGTGCCAGCTCACAGGGGAACACTGAAGCTTTCTTT. The full variable domain, in which reference TRBV18 and TRBJ1-1 provide the parts outside the CDR3, is NAGVMQNPRHLVRRRGQEARLRCSPMKGHSHVYWYRQLPEEGLKFMVYLQKENIIDESGMPKERFSAEFPKEGPSILRIQQVVRGDSAAYFCASSQGNTEAFFGQGTRLTVV.

This chain links TRBV9 with TRBJ2-2; 7 bases map to TRBD2. Germline assignment: CDR1 SGDLS and CDR2 YYNGEE. This CDR3 spans 15 amino acids. V lost 0 bases, J lost 6 bases, and 5 bases stayed unmatched. The chain's CDR3 is CASSVVQGGAGELFF. CDR3 nucleotide sequence: TGTGCCAGCAGCGTAGTTCAGGGAGGGGCCGGGGAGCTGTTTTTT.

The rearrangement links TRBV18 to TRBJ2-1; D unclear. CDR1 is KGHSH and CDR2 is LQKENI in the germline V gene. This CDR3 comprises 13 residues. The germline V and J ends were trimmed by 0 bases and 8 bases, with 8 bases remaining between them. In DNA form, the CDR3 reads TGTGCCAGCTCACCACCTGGGGTGGATGAGCAGTTCTTC. Protein product: CASSPPGVDEQFF. The variable domain in full, completed from reference TRBV18 and TRBJ2-1, reads NAGVMQNPRHLVRRRGQEARLRCSPMKGHSHVYWYRQLPEEGLKFMVYLQKENIIDESGMPKERFSAEFPKEGPSILRIQQVVRGDSAAYFCASSPPGVDEQFFGPGTRLTVL.

The chain combines TRBV5-1 with TRBJ1-1; D ambiguous. Germline V lookup: CDR1 SGHRS, CDR2 YFSETQ. V was clipped by 4 bases and J by 2 bases, with 12 bases between them. The CDR3 contains 14 residues. The CDR3 is CASSVVGQNTEAFF. As DNA, the CDR3 is TGCGCCAGCAGCGTGGTAGGTCAAAACACTGAAGCTTTCTTT.

V and J are TRBV6-5 and TRBJ2-7; D call uncertain. V gave up 0 bases and J gave up 3 bases, with 9 bases separating them. CDR3 length: 14 amino acids. Germline CDR1 is MNHEY and CDR2 is SVGAGI. The CDR3 DNA reads TGTGCCAGCAGTTACTCGCGAGGTGGCTACGAGCAGTACTTC. It codes for CASSYSRGGYEQYF.

The rearrangement links TRBV5-4 to TRBJ2-7; 10 bases match TRBD2. Trimming cost V 0 bases and J 4 bases; bases outside gene matches: 4. Germline V gene sequence: CDR1 SGHNT, CDR2 YYREEE (reference sequence). The CDR3 loop spans 15 amino acids. In DNA, the CDR3 is TGTGCCAGCAGCTTGGATCTAGCGGGAGCGTACGAGCAGTACTTC. It specifies CASSLDLAGAYEQYF.

The genes are TRBV30 and TRBJ2-1; TRBD1 matches at 10 bases. This CDR3 comprises 13 residues. CDR1 is GTSNPN and CDR2 is SVGIG in the germline V gene (reference sequence). With 4 bases clipped from V and 7 bases from J, the junction kept 4 bases outside the gene matches. The CDR3 sequence: CAWKRTGGNEQFF. The CDR3 DNA is TGTGCCTGGAAAAGGACAGGGGGTAATGAGCAGTTCTTC. Together with reference TRBV30 and TRBJ2-1, the CDR3 gives the full variable domain: SQTIHQWPATLVQPVGSPLSLECTVEGTSNPNLYWYRQAAGRGLQLLFYSVGIGQISSEVPQNLSASRPQDRQFILSSKKLLLSDSGFYLCAWKRTGGNEQFFGPGTRLTVL.

The CDR3 spells CASTGTGSQPQHF. In DNA form, the CDR3 reads TGTGCCAGTACGGGGACAGGGAGTCAGCCCCAGCATTTT. The chain carries TRBV19 and TRBJ1-5, with 9 bases lining up with TRBD1. CDR1 and CDR2 (germline): LNHDA, SQIVND (reference sequence). This CDR3 contains 13 residues. V lost 7 bases to trimming and J lost 6 bases; unmatched junction nucleotides: 4.

Comment on this clone: One end of the junction is discordant with germline, which a read error may explain. The V gene is TRBV6-1, the J gene TRBJ1-5; D gene uncertain. Germline values: CDR1 MNHNS, CDR2 SASEGT. This CDR3 is 15 amino acids long. CDR3 in DNA: TGTGCCAGCAGTTCCGGACCTACCTTTGATCAGTCCCAGCATTTT. This gives the protein CASSSGPTFDQSQHF.

This clone was detected once. CDR3 sequence reads: CASSQLGVSYNEQFF. The CDR3 coding sequence is TGCGCCAGCAGCCAACTGGGAGTCTCCTACAATGAGCAGTTCTTC. The genes are TRBV4-1 and TRBJ2-1; TRBD2 might be the D (5 bases). In germline, CDR1 is MGHRA, CDR2 YSYEKL. V lost 2 bases, J lost 0 bases, and 8 bases lay in between. This CDR3 has 15 amino acids.

J is TRBJ2-2 and V is TRBV28; D gene ambiguous. Trimming removed 7 bases from V and 6 bases from J, with 15 bases in between. Germline CDR1 reads MDHEN; CDR2 reads SYDVKM. The CDR3 runs to 14 residues. CDR3 bases: TGTGCCAGCACCCCGGGTGGAGCTGCCGGGGAGCTGTTTTTT. It encodes CASTPGGAAGELFF. The full variable domain, rest sourced from reference TRBV28 and TRBJ2-2, is DVKVTQSSRYLVKRTGEKVFLECVQDMDHENMFWYRQDPGLGLRLIYFSYDVKMKEKGDIPEGYSVSREKKERFSLILESASTNQTSMYLCASTPGGAAGELFFGEGSRLTVL.

The chain carries TRBV2 and TRBJ2-7; TRBD2 aligns across 14 bases. CDR1 and CDR2 from the germline V gene are SNHLY and FYNNEI. J lost 6 bases, V lost 6 bases, and 4 bases had no gene match. The CDR3 totals 14 residues. The CDR3, as DNA: TGTGCCAGCAGGGGGACTAGCGGGGGAGGCGAGCAGTACTTC. Translating gives CASRGTSGGGEQYF. Based on the CDR3 plus reference TRBV2 and TRBJ2-7, the full variable domain is EPEVTQTPSHQVTQMGQEVILRCVPISNHLYFYWYRQILGQKVEFLVSFYNNEISEKSEIFDDQFSVERPDGSNFTLKIRSTKLEDSAMYFCASRGTSGGGEQYFGPGTRLTVT.

The chain has TRBV6-1 and TRBJ2-1; TRBD1 aligns across 9 bases. V trimming: 3 bases; J trimming: 7 bases; junction bases outside the gene matches: 4. CDR1 is MNHNS and CDR2 is SASEGT in the germline V gene. The CDR3 is made up of 14 amino acids. The CDR3 coding sequence is TGTGCCAGCAGTGACCGGGGGACAGGGAATGAGCAGTTCTTC. Translating it yields CASSDRGTGNEQFF.

The V and J genes are TRBV9 and TRBJ2-1, with a possible D match to TRBD2 (6 bases). Trimming took off 2 bases at V and 8 bases at J, with 14 bases between the two ends. This CDR3 spans 14 amino acids. CDR1 and CDR2 (germline): SGDLS, YYNGEE. The CDR3 reads CASSVGGTGDEQFF. The CDR3 DNA reads TGTGCCAGCAGCGTGGGCGGCACGGGGGATGAGCAGTTCTTC. The full variable domain, with the rest looked up from reference TRBV9 and TRBJ2-1, is DSGVTQTPKHLITATGQRVTLRCSPRSGDLSVYWYQQSLDQGLQFLIQYYNGEERAKGNILERFSAQQFPDLHSELNLSSLELGDSALYFCASSVGGTGDEQFFGPGTRLTVL.

The chain recombines TRBV7-3 with TRBJ2-1; 9 bases align to TRBD2. The CDR3 runs to 15 residues. The germline gives CDR1 SGHTA, CDR2 FQGTGA. Germline trimming cut 1 base from V and 8 bases from J; bases unmatched to any gene: 6. CDR3 sequence (DNA): TGTGCCAGCAGCTTAAATAGCGGGAGAGGGGATGAGCAGTTCTTC. Amino acids: CASSLNSGRGDEQFF.

This clone was observed once. The rearrangement uses TRBV21-1 and TRBJ2-2; no DNA check was done on the table's D call, TRBD2. TRBV21-1 is recorded as a pseudogene. The CDR3 contains 16 residues. The CDR3 coding sequence is TGTGCCAGCATCTCCCAGGAGGGGATCGGGACCGGGGAGCTGTTTTTT. Protein product: CASISQEGIGTGELFF.

The V gene is TRBV7-9, the J gene TRBJ2-7; D not resolved. This CDR3 comprises 13 residues. Per the germline V gene, CDR1 is SEHNR and CDR2 is FQNEAQ (reference sequence). V was pared by 3 bases and J by 9 bases, with 15 bases between. CDR3 region: CASSFPTAGGQYF. The DNA for the CDR3 is TGTGCCAGCAGCTTCCCTACAGCCGGCGGGCAGTACTTC.

This clone was found once. The chain combines TRBV28 with TRBJ1-2; D unresolved. Trimming pared 4 bases from V and 4 bases from J, leaving 13 bases between. Germline V gives CDR1 MDHEN, CDR2 SYDVKM. The CDR3 covers 14 residues. The CDR3: CASSSISRAYGYTF. The CDR3 DNA reads TGTGCCAGCAGTTCGATATCCCGTGCCTATGGCTACACCTTC.

The chain links TRBV2 to TRBJ2-4, with D hard to call. This CDR3 is built from 11 residues. Germline V gives CDR1 SNHLY, CDR2 FYNNEI. Trimming removed 10 bases from V and 10 bases from J, with 14 bases in between. CDR3 nucleotides: TGTGCCACCCAGAAGGCGCAAATTCAGTACTTC. This encodes CATQKAQIQYF.

The CDR3 is CAISDPRGSTEAFF. Here the CDR3 DNA reads TGTGCCATCAGTGACCCACGGGGGAGCACTGAAGCTTTCTTT. This chain uses TRBV10-3 with TRBJ1-1; tentatively, D is TRBD1 (5 bases). This CDR3 has 14 amino acids. V was cut by 3 bases and J by 4 bases, with 12 bases left in between. Germline V gene sequence: CDR1 ENHRY, CDR2 SYGVKD.